Listed below are T cell receptor beta chains from one sample, sequenced in a study of blood T cell repertoires in COVID-19. Clones were read by immunoSEQ multiplex PCR, and TCRdb kept only the in-frame ones, dropping some. Of about 140,000 clones listed, about nine tenths are singletons. Material: peripheral blood. The receptors originated from a man in his fifties or sixties who had recovered from COVID-19. Both conserved end residues are trimmed from each CDR3. Each record gives: D gene, V gene, J gene, CDR3 protein. D genes are given only for firm matches.

-,TRBV5-1,TRBJ2-7,ASSSQGYEQY
TRBD1,TRBV12-3/TRBV12-4,TRBJ1-5,ASRGQGAQPQH
TRBD1,TRBV11-2,TRBJ1-1,ASSQGDILMNTEAF
-,TRBV7-3,TRBJ1-1,ASSSSSFAGRKNTEAF
-,TRBV2,TRBJ1-5,ASSVDSNQPQH
TRBD1,TRBV6-6,TRBJ1-2,ASSYGTDYGYT
-,TRBV7-2,TRBJ2-5,ASSPPGGETQY
TRBD1,TRBV2,TRBJ1-4,ASSRDRNEKLF
-,TRBV5-1,TRBJ1-2,ASSLGPGRTRGYT
TRBD1,TRBV19,TRBJ1-3,ASSRTGIFGNTIY
-,TRBV2,TRBJ1-1,ASGGQGNTEAF
TRBD1,TRBV7-6,TRBJ1-3,ASSSASGGASGNTIY
TRBD1,TRBV5-8,TRBJ1-1,ASSRDRGNTEAF
-,TRBV11-2,TRBJ1-2,ASSPIPVYGYT
-,TRBV6-2/TRBV6-3,TRBJ2-5,ASSSLLSAAGETQY
-,TRBV5-4,TRBJ2-5,ASSLGQTQETQY
TRBD1,TRBV30,TRBJ2-3,AWRETGLWADTQY
-,TRBV2,TRBJ2-3,ASNFERGTDTQY
TRBD2,TRBV5-4,TRBJ2-3,ASSLANRGGADTQY
TRBD1,TRBV2,TRBJ1-4,ASSLLRTQGTNEKLF
-,TRBV19,TRBJ2-3,ASSTRTAKSDTQY
TRBD1,TRBV2,TRBJ2-7,ASSESGQGANMKY
TRBD1,TRBV5-6,TRBJ2-5,ASSPRDRDSGTQY
TRBD1,TRBV4-2,TRBJ1-4,ASSQNFIGGGDEKLF
TRBD1,TRBV11-3,TRBJ2-7,ASSLTRDRAVQY
-,TRBV5-1,TRBJ1-2,ASSLESVYGYT
TRBD2,TRBV7-6,TRBJ2-2,ASSSQRGNTGELF
-,TRBV4-3,TRBJ1-2,ASSQLQRGNYGYT
TRBD1,TRBV6-5,TRBJ1-1,ASSYGDREAF
-,TRBV3-1/TRBV3-2,TRBJ1-1,ASSQSTGEAF
-,TRBV10-3,TRBJ2-7,AIRQGSSYEQY